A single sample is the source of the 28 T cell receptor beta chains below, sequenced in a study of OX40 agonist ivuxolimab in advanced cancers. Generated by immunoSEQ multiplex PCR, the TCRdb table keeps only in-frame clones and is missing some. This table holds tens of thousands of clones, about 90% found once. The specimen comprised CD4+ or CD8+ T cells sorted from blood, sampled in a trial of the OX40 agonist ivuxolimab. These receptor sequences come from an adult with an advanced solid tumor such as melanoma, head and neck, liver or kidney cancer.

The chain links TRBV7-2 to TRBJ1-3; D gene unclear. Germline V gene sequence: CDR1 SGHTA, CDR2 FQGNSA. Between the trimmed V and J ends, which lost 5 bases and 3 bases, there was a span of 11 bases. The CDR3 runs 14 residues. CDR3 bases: TGTGCCAGCAGCCCTAGGGCGGGTGGAAACACCATATATTTT. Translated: CASSPRAGGNTIYF.

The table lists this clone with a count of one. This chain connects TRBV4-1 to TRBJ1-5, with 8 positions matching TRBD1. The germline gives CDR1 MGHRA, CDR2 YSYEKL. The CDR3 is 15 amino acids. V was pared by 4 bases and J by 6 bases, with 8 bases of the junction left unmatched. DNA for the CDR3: TGCGCCAGCAGCCCTGGACAGGGATTGTCTCAGCCCCAGCATTTT. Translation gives CASSPGQGLSQPQHF.

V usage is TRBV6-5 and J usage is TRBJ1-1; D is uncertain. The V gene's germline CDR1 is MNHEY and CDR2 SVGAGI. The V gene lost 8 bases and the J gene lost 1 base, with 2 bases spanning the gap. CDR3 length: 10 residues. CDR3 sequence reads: CASENTEAFF. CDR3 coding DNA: TGTGCCAGCGAGAACACTGAAGCTTTCTTT.

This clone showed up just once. CDR3 coding DNA: TGTGCCAGCAGCACACTCACAGGGAGGGCTGAAGCTTTCTTT. The encoded protein is CASSTLTGRAEAFF. V usage is TRBV7-9 and J usage is TRBJ1-1, with D possibly TRBD1 on 6 matching bases. Trimming took 5 bases from V and 6 from J, leaving 16 bases between them. Germline CDR1 and CDR2: SEHNR and FQNEAQ (reference sequence). The CDR3 totals 14 residues.

The CDR3 sequence is CASSSIQLQRRQPQHF. CDR3 coding DNA: TGTGCCAGCAGTTCAATACAGCTCCAGAGACGGCAGCCCCAGCATTTT. The chain carries TRBV28 and TRBJ1-5; D gene unclear. This CDR3 contains 16 residues. CDR1 is MDHEN, CDR2 SYDVKM, per germline. V gave up 4 bases and J gave up 7 bases, with 20 bases separating them. Supplemented by reference TRBV28 and TRBJ1-5, the full variable domain reads DVKVTQSSRYLVKRTGEKVFLECVQDMDHENMFWYRQDPGLGLRLIYFSYDVKMKEKGDIPEGYSVSREKKERFSLILESASTNQTSMYLCASSSIQLQRRQPQHFGDGTRLSIL.

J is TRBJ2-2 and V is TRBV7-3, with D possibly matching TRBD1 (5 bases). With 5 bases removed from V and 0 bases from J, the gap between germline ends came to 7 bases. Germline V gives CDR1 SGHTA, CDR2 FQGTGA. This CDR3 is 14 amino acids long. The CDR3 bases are TGTGCCAGCAGCGCACAGGCGAACACCGGGGAGCTGTTTTTT. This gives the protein CASSAQANTGELFF.

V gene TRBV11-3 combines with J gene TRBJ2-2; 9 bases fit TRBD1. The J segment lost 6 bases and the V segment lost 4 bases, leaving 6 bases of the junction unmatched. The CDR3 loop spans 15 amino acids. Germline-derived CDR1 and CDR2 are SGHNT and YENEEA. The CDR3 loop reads CASSSGTGKAGELFF. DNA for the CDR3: TGTGCCAGCAGCTCTGGGACAGGGAAGGCCGGGGAGCTGTTTTTT.

The CDR3 region is CASSEKDRGYYEQYF. The CDR3 coding sequence is TGTGCCAGCAGTGAAAAGGACAGGGGTTATTACGAGCAGTACTTC. The genes are TRBV6-1 and TRBJ2-7; 9 bases map to TRBD1. Unmatched junction bases numbered 6, after V lost 2 bases and J lost 4 bases. This CDR3 spans 15 amino acids. Germline V gives CDR1 MNHNS, CDR2 SASEGT.

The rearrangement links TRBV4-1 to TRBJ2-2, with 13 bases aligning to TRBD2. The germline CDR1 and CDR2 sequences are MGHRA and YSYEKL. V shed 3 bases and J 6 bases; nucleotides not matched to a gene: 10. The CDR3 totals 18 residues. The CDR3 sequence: CASSQTGLAGAVAGELFF. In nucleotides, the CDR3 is TGCGCCAGCAGCCAGACAGGACTAGCGGGAGCTGTTGCCGGGGAGCTGTTTTTT.

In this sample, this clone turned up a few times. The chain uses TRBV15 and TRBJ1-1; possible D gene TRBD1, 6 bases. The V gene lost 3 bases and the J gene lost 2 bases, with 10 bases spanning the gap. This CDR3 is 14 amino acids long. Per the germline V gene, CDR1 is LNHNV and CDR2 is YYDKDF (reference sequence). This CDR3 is CATSSTGLNTEAFF. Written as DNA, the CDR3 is TGTGCCACCAGCAGTACAGGGTTAAACACTGAAGCTTTCTTT.

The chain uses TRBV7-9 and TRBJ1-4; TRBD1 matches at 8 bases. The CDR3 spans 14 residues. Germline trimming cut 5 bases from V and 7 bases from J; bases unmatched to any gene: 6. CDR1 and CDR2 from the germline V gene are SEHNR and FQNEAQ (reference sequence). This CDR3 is CASSLGQGGEKLFF. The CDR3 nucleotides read TGTGCCAGCAGCCTAGGACAGGGAGGTGAAAAACTGTTTTTT.

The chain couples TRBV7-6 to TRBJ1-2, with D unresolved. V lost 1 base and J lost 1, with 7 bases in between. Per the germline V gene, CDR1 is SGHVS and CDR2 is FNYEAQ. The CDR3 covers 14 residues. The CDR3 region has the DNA TGTGCCAGCAGCTTAGGTCCCAGTAACTATGGCTACACCTTC. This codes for CASSLGPSNYGYTF.

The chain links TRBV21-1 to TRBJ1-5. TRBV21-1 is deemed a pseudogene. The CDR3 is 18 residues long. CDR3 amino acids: CASSRLGREEYSNQPQHF. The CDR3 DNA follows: TGTGCCAGCAGCAGACTGGGACGGGAAGAATATAGCAATCAGCCCCAGCATTTT.

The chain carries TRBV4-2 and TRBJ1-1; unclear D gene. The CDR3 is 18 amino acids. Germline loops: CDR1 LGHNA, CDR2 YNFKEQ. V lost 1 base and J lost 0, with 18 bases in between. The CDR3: CASSQVVTPSSMNTEAFF. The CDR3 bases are TGTGCCAGCAGCCAAGTTGTCACACCTTCAAGCATGAACACTGAAGCTTTCTTT.

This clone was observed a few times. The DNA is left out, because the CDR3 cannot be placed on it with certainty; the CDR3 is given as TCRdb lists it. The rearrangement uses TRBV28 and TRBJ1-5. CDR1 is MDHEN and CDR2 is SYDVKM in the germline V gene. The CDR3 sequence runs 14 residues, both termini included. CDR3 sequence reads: CATCTSSLHQPQHF.

Here the CDR3 reads CASSSNRGSGQPQHF. The CDR3 nucleotides are TGTGCCAGCAGTTCAAACAGGGGGAGCGGCCAGCCCCAGCATTTT. V gene TRBV5-6 combines with J gene TRBJ1-5, with 8 bases identical to TRBD1. The J segment lost 7 bases and the V segment lost 5 bases, leaving 11 bases of the junction unmatched. The germline CDR1 and CDR2 sequences are SGHDT and YYEEEE. The CDR3 loop spans 15 amino acids.

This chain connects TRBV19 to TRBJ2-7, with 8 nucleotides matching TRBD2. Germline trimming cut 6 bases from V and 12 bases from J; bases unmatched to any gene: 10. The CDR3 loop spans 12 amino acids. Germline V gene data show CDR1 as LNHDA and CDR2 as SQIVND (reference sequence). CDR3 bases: TGTGCCAGTAGCATCCCCGGCGGGAGGACGTACTTC. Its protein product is CASSIPGGRTYF.

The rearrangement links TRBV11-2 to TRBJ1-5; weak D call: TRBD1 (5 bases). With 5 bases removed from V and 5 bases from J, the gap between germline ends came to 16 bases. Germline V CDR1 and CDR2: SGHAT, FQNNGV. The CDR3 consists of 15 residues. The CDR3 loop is CASSEGAGFYQPQHF. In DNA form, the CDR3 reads TGTGCCAGCAGCGAAGGGGCAGGGTTTTATCAGCCCCAGCATTTT.

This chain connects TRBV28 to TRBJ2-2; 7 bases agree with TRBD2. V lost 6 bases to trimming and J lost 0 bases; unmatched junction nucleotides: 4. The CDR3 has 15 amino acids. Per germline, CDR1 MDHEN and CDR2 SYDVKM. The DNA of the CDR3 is TGTGCCAGCAGCAGCGGACTAGCGAACACCGGGGAGCTGTTTTTT. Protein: CASSSGLANTGELFF.

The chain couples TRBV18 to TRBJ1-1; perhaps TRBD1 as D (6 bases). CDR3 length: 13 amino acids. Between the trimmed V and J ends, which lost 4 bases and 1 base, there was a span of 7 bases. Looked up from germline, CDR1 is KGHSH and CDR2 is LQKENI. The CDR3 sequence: CASSQGENTEAFF. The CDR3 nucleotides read TGTGCCAGCTCACAGGGGGAGAACACTGAAGCTTTCTTT.

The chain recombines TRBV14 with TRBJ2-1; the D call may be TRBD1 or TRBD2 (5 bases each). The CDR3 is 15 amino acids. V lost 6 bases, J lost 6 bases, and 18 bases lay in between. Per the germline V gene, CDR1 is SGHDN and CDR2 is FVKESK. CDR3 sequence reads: CASRPRDDGGNEQFF. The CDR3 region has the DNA TGTGCCAGCAGACCCCGGGACGATGGGGGCAATGAGCAGTTCTTC.

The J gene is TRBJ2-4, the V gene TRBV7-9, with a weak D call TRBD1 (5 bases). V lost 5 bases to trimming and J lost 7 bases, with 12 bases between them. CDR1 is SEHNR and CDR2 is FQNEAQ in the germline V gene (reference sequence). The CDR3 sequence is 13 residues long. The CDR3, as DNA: TGTGCCAGCAGCACGATGACAGTCAACATTCAGTACTTC. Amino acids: CASSTMTVNIQYF.

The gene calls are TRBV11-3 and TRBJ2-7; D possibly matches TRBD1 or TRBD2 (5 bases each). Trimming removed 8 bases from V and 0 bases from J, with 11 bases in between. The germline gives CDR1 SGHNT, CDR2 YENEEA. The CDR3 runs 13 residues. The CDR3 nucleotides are TGTGCCAGCCCCGGGACGACCTCCTACGAGCAGTACTTC. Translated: CASPGTTSYEQYF.

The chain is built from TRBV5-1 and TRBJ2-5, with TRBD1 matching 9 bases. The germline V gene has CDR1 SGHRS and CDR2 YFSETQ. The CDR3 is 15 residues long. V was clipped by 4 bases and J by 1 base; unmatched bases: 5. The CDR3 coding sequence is TGCGCCAGCAGCGAGGGGACAGGGAGCCAAGAGACCCAGTACTTC. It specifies CASSEGTGSQETQYF.

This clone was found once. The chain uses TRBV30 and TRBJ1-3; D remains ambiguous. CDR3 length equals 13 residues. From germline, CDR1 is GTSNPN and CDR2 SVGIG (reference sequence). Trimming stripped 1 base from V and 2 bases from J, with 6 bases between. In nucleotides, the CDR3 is TGTGCCTGGAGTGAGGGAGCTGGAAACACCATATATTTT. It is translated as CAWSEGAGNTIYF.

CDR3 sequence (DNA): TGCGCCAGCAGCTTGGAGGCTCCCCAGGAGACCCAGTACTTC. Its protein is CASSLEAPQETQYF. The chain employs TRBV5-1 and TRBJ2-5; D ambiguous. The V gene lost 0 bases and the J gene lost 5 bases, with 11 bases spanning the gap. CDR3 length: 14 amino acids. The germline gives CDR1 SGHRS, CDR2 YFSETQ.

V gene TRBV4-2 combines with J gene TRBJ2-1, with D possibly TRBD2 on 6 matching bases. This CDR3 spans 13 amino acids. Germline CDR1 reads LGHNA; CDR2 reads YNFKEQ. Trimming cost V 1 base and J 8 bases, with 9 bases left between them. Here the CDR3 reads CASSQVGGDEQFF. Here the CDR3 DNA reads TGTGCCAGCAGCCAAGTAGGAGGGGATGAGCAGTTCTTC.

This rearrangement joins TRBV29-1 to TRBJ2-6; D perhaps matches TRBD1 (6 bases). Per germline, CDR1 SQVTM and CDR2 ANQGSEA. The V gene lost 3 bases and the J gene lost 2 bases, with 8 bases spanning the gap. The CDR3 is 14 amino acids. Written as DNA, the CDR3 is TGCAGCGTTGACCAGGGGCCTGGGGCCAACGTCCTGACTTTC. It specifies CSVDQGPGANVLTF. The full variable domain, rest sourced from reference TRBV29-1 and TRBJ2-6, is SAVISQKPSRDICQRGTSLTIQCQVDSQVTMMFWYRQQPGQSLTLIATANQGSEATYESGFVIDKFPISRPNLTFSTLTVSNMSPEDSSIYLCSVDQGPGANVLTFGAGSRLTVL.